The 24 T cell receptor beta chains below come from one sample, sequenced in a study of cytomegalovirus exposure and HLA in healthy donors. PCR employed 60 Vbeta and 13 Jbeta primers. Sequencing was performed with immunoSEQ multiplex PCR; in TCRdb, only in-frame clones are kept and a portion is missing. Found here are over 150,000 clones, roughly 84% of them singletons; the top ten hold more than 0.2%. Sequenced input: PBMCs. The source is a girl less than two years old in good health and CMV-seronegative.

V is TRBV9 and J is TRBJ1-6, with D perhaps matching TRBD1 (5 bases). Trimming cost V 4 bases and J 5 bases, with 13 bases left between them. The CDR3 spans 15 residues. The germline V gene encodes CDR1 SGDLS and CDR2 YYNGEE. CDR3 DNA: TGTGCCAGCAGCCGACGTGGGGCGGATAATTCACCCCTCCACTTT. Translating it yields CASSRRGADNSPLHF. Full variable domain (rest looked up from reference TRBV9 and TRBJ1-6): DSGVTQTPKHLITATGQRVTLRCSPRSGDLSVYWYQQSLDQGLQFLIQYYNGEERAKGNILERFSAQQFPDLHSELNLSSLELGDSALYFCASSRRGADNSPLHFGNGTRLTVT.

The table lists this clone with a count of one. The gene calls are TRBV10-3 and TRBJ2-1, with a tentative D call TRBD1 (6 bases). This CDR3 contains 14 residues. V shed 8 bases and J shed 5 bases, with 16 bases lying between them. Germline V gene lookup returns CDR1 ENHRY and CDR2 SYGVKD. The CDR3 loop reads CAILRDKAHNEQFF. The CDR3 region has the DNA TGTGCCATCCTTAGGGACAAGGCACACAATGAGCAGTTCTTC.

The chain has TRBV15 and TRBJ1-3; TRBD1 matches at 8 bases. After removal of 4 bases from V and 6 bases from J, the junction contained 5 bases not matched to a gene. Germline lookup yields CDR1 LNHNV and CDR2 YYDKDF (reference sequence). The CDR3 covers 14 residues. CDR3 in amino acids: CATSNNRGVNTIYF. The CDR3 DNA is TGTGCCACCAGCAACAACAGGGGGGTAAACACCATATATTTT.

The chain couples TRBV18 to TRBJ1-1; TRBD1 agrees at 10 bases. Germline lookup yields CDR1 KGHSH and CDR2 LQKENI. V lost 5 bases, J lost 5 bases, and 5 bases stayed unmatched. CDR3 length: 14 residues. In DNA form, the CDR3 reads TGTGCCAGCTCAACGGACAGGGGGAGAACTGAAGCTTTCTTT. The encoded protein is CASSTDRGRTEAFF.

This clone was seen only a few times. The V and J genes are TRBV30 and TRBJ1-2; D is undetermined. Germline assignment: CDR1 GTSNPN and CDR2 SVGIG (reference sequence). The CDR3 extends over 14 amino acids. The V end was cut by 2 bases, the J end by 3 bases, with 13 bases between. The CDR3 loop is CAWSLGAWDYGYTF. The CDR3 nucleotides are TGTGCCTGGAGTCTCGGAGCCTGGGACTATGGCTACACCTTC.

This clone was counted once. The rearrangement joins TRBV7-4 to TRBJ2-7; 7 positions agree with TRBD1. Germline trimming cut 5 bases from V and 3 bases from J; bases unmatched to any gene: 4. The CDR3 consists of 13 residues. The germline V gene has CDR1 SGHVT and CDR2 SQSDAQ. In DNA, the CDR3 is TGTGCCAGCAGCCCCGCAGGGGGCTACGAGCAGTACTTC. Its translation is CASSPAGGYEQYF.

This chain joins TRBV19 and TRBJ2-1; TRBD2 agrees at 7 bases. Germline V CDR1 and CDR2: LNHDA, SQIVND (reference sequence). The CDR3 sequence is 14 residues long. Trimming at V came to 7 bases and at J to 10 bases, leaving 13 bases not matched to a gene. In nucleotides, the CDR3 is TGTGCCAGTATGCACGTGGGGGAGGGCCGAGAGCAGTTCTTC. Its protein product is CASMHVGEGREQFF.

J is TRBJ1-3 and V is TRBV9; 7 positions agree with TRBD1. Trimming removed 2 bases from V and 2 bases from J; junction bases left unmatched: 7. Germline CDR1 SGDLS, CDR2 YYNGEE. This CDR3 region has 16 residues. CDR3 nucleotide sequence: TGTGCCAGCAGCGTTGCCGGGACAGCGACTGGAAACACCATATATTTT. It codes for CASSVAGTATGNTIYF.

This chain connects TRBV2 to TRBJ2-2; 7 bases are a match to TRBD2. Germline CDR1 is SNHLY and CDR2 is FYNNEI. Trimming at V came to 4 bases and at J to 2 bases, leaving 4 bases not matched to a gene. The length of the CDR3 is 15 residues. The CDR3 loop is CASSVAGANTGELFF. CDR3 nucleotide sequence: TGTGCCAGCAGTGTGGCGGGAGCTAACACCGGGGAGCTGTTTTTT.

The chain joins TRBV5-3 to TRBJ2-7, with TRBD1 matching over 10 bases. TRBV5-3 is an open reading frame, and its role is uncertain. Germline trimming cut 3 bases from V and 5 bases from J; bases unmatched to any gene: 2. CDR3 length: 13 residues. CDR3 sequence reads: CARSWDRGDEQYF. CDR3 DNA: TGTGCCAGAAGCTGGGACAGGGGTGACGAGCAGTACTTC.

J is TRBJ2-5 and V is TRBV7-9; TRBD2 aligns across 8 bases. This CDR3 comprises 18 residues. Germline trimming cut 2 bases from V and 4 bases from J; bases unmatched to any gene: 15. From germline, CDR1 is SEHNR and CDR2 FQNEAQ (reference sequence). The CDR3 reads CASSLFSGSGKIRETQYF. CDR3 bases: TGTGCCAGCAGCTTATTCTCGGGTAGCGGGAAGATTCGAGAGACCCAGTACTTC.

The chain joins TRBV1 to TRBJ1-4; the D call TRBD1 from the table was never checked on the DNA. TRBV1 is shown as a pseudogene. The CDR3 sequence is 16 residues long. The DNA of the CDR3 is TGCACCAGCAGCCAAGCTGGCCCTCAACAGACAGAAAAACTGTTTTTT. Amino acid sequence: CTSSQAGPQQTEKLFF.

This rearrangement joins TRBV4-3 to TRBJ2-3; the D is unclear. Trimming shortened V by 1 base and J by 1 base, and 9 bases separated the two germline ends. This CDR3 spans 15 amino acids. Germline V gene data show CDR1 as LGHNA and CDR2 as YSLEER. In DNA, the CDR3 is TGCGCCAGCAGCCAAGGAATACTCCGCACAGATACGCAGTATTTT. It yields the protein CASSQGILRTDTQYF.

V gene TRBV30 combines with J gene TRBJ2-4; TRBD1 aligns across 9 bases. Germline CDR1 reads GTSNPN; CDR2 reads SVGIG (reference sequence). The CDR3 covers 14 residues. The ends lost 5 bases at V and 0 bases at J; junction bases unmatched: 2. The CDR3 spells CAWGQGLAKNIQYF. The CDR3 DNA reads TGTGCCTGGGGACAGGGGCTAGCCAAAAACATTCAGTACTTC.

In DNA, the CDR3 is TGTGCCAGCAGCTTTAGGATGGGACTAGCGGGAGTGTGGGAGCAGTTCTTC. This sequence encodes CASSFRMGLAGVWEQFF. The chain employs TRBV7-9 and TRBJ2-1; 14 bases match TRBD2. The trim removed 3 bases at V and 10 bases at J, leaving 11 bases unmatched. The CDR3 is 17 amino acids. Per the germline V gene, CDR1 is SEHNR and CDR2 is FQNEAQ (reference sequence). The variable domain in full, with the rest retrieved from reference TRBV7-9 and TRBJ2-1, is DTGVSQNPRHKITKRGQNVTFRCDPISEHNRLYWYRQTLGQGPEFLTYFQNEAQLEKSRLLSDRFSAERPKGSFSTLEIQRTEQGDSAMYLCASSFRMGLAGVWEQFFGPGTRLTVL.

The chain couples TRBV18 to TRBJ2-3; TRBD1 matches at 9 bases. This CDR3 is 18 amino acids long. Germline V lookup: CDR1 KGHSH, CDR2 LQKENI. J was trimmed by 0 bases and V by 2 bases; bases with no gene match: 9. The CDR3 DNA sequence: TGTGCCAGCTCACCATCCCTGGGACAGGGTAGGAGCACAGATACGCAGTATTTT. Translation: CASSPSLGQGRSTDTQYF.

This chain connects TRBV30 to TRBJ2-1; possibly TRBD2 for D (6 bases). CDR3 length: 14 amino acids. The V gene lost 2 bases and the J gene lost 0 bases, with 8 bases spanning the gap. Per germline, CDR1 GTSNPN and CDR2 SVGIG (reference sequence). CDR3 bases: TGTGCCTGGAGTCTAGCGAGCTCCTACAATGAGCAGTTCTTC. This gives the protein CAWSLASSYNEQFF.

The rearrangement joins TRBV27 to TRBJ2-1; TRBD1 is a possible D gene (5 bases). The V gene's germline CDR1 is MNHEY and CDR2 SMNVEV (reference sequence). There are 13 residues in the CDR3. Trimming pared 2 bases from V and 7 bases from J, leaving 9 bases between. CDR3 residues: CASSLIPGNEQFF. DNA of the CDR3: TGTGCCAGCAGTTTAATCCCAGGGAATGAGCAGTTCTTC.

A few counts support this clone. The chain employs TRBV19 and TRBJ1-2, with 10 bases aligning to TRBD1. After removal of 2 bases from V and 7 bases from J, the junction contained 4 bases not matched to a gene. The CDR3 length is 14 residues. Germline CDR1 reads LNHDA; CDR2 reads SQIVND (reference sequence). The CDR3 sequence: CASSIWTGGSGYTF. CDR3 DNA: TGTGCCAGTAGTATATGGACAGGGGGAAGTGGCTACACCTTC.

This clone occurred a few times. The chain joins TRBV10-3 to TRBJ2-3; 10 bases line up with TRBD2. This CDR3 comprises 17 residues. Germline V gene sequence: CDR1 ENHRY, CDR2 SYGVKD. With 4 bases clipped from V and 0 bases from J, the junction kept 7 bases outside the gene matches. CDR3 region: CAISVSGGSISTDTQYF. CDR3 in DNA: TGTGCCATCAGTGTTAGCGGGGGGTCTATTAGCACAGATACGCAGTATTTT.

The CDR3 region is CASSLSAGSTGANVLTF. CDR3 nucleotides: TGTGCCAGCAGTTTATCGGCAGGCAGCACTGGGGCCAACGTCCTGACTTTC. This rearrangement joins TRBV27 to TRBJ2-6; D gene ambiguous. Trimming pared 0 bases from V and 2 bases from J, leaving 11 bases between. CDR1 is MNHEY, CDR2 SMNVEV, per germline (reference sequence). The CDR3 runs 17 residues.

This clone was detected a few times. The chain joins TRBV11-1 to TRBJ2-4; tentatively, D is TRBD2 (6 bases). The germline V gene encodes CDR1 SGHAT and CDR2 FQDESV (reference sequence). Trimming took off 5 bases at V and 0 bases at J, with 17 bases between the two ends. The CDR3 length is 17 residues. The CDR3 coding sequence is TGTGCCAGCAGCCCGGGCCGAGGGACTTTAGCCAAAAACATTCAGTACTTC. It specifies CASSPGRGTLAKNIQYF.

The J gene is TRBJ2-5, the V gene TRBV7-2; maybe TRBD2 (5 bases). The V gene lost 5 bases and the J gene lost 5 bases, with 12 bases spanning the gap. Germline CDR1 is SGHTA and CDR2 is FQGNSA. CDR3 size: 13 residues. CDR3 protein: CASSGGPSETQYF. The CDR3 DNA is TGTGCCAGCAGCGGAGGTCCTTCTGAGACCCAGTACTTC.

V usage is TRBV4-1 and J usage is TRBJ2-2; 9 bases line up with TRBD1. The CDR3 covers 17 residues. Germline CDR1 MGHRA, CDR2 YSYEKL. Unmatched junction bases numbered 4, after V lost 0 bases and J lost 2 bases. CDR3 nucleotide sequence: TGCGCCAGCAGCCAAGACGGGACAGGGAGAAACACCGGGGAGCTGTTTTTT. It is translated as CASSQDGTGRNTGELFF.